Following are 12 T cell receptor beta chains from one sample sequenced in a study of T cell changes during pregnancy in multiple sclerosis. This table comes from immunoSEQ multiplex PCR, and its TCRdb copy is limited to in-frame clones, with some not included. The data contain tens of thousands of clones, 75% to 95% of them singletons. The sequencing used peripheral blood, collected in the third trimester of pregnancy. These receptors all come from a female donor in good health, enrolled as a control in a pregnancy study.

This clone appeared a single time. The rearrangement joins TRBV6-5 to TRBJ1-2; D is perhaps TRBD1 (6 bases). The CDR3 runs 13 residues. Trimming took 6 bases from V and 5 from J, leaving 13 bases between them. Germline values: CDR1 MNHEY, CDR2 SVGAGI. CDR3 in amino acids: CASSGQSPYGYTF. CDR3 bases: TGTGCCAGCAGCGGACAGTCACCATATGGCTACACCTTC.

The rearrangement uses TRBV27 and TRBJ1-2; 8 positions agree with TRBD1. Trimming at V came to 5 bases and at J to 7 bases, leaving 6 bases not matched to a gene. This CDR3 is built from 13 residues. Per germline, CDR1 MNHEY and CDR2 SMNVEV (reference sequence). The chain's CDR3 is CASSPRGTGGYTF. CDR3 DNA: TGTGCCAGCAGTCCAAGGGGGACAGGTGGCTACACCTTC.

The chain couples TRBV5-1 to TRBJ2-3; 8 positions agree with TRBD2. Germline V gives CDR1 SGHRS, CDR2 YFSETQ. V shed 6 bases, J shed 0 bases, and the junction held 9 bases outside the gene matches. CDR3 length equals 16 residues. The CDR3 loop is CASTGRGASSTDTQYF. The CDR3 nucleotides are TGCGCCAGCACCGGGAGGGGGGCGTCTAGCACAGATACGCAGTATTTT.

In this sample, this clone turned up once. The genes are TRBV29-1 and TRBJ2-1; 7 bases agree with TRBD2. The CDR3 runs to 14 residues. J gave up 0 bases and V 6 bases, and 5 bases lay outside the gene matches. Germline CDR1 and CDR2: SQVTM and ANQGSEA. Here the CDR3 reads CSVILASSYNEQFF. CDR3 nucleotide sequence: TGCAGCGTAATACTAGCGAGCTCCTACAATGAGCAGTTCTTC.

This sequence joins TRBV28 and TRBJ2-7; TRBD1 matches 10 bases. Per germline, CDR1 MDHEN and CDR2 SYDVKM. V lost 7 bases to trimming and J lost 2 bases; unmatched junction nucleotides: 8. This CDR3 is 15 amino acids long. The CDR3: CASMLSGTGAYEQYF. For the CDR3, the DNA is TGTGCCAGCATGTTGAGCGGGACAGGGGCCTACGAGCAGTACTTC.

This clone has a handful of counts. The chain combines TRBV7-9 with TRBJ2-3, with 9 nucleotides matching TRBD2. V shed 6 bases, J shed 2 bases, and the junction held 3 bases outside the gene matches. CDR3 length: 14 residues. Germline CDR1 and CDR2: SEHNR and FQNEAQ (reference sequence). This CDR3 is CASRRLAVTDTQYF. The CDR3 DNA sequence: TGTGCCAGCAGAAGACTAGCGGTCACAGATACGCAGTATTTT.

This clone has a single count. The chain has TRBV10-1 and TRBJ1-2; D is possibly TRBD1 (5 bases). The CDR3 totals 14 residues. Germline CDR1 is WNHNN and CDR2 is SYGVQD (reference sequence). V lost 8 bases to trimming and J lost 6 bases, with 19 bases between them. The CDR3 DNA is TGCGCCAGCCCCTCCCCCGGGGGAGCTCATGGCTACACCTTC. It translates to CASPSPGGAHGYTF.

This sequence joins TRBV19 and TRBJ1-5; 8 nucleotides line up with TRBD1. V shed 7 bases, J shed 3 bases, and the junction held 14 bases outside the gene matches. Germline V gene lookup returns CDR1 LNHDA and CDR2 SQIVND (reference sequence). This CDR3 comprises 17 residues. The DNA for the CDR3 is TGTGCCAGTACCTCCGTAAAGGACAGGGACGTCAATCAGCCCCAGCATTTT. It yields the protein CASTSVKDRDVNQPQHF.

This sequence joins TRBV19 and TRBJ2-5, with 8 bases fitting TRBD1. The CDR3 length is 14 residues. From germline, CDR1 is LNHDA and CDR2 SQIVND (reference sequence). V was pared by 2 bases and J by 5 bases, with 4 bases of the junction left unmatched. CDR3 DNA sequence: TGTGCCAGTAGTATACAGGGGGCTCGGGAGACCCAGTACTTC. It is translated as CASSIQGARETQYF.

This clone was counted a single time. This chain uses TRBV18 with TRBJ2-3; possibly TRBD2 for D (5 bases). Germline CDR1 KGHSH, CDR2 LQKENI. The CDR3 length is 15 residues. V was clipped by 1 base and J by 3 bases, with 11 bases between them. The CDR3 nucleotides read TGTGCCAGCTCACCACAGGGTACGGGAACAGATACGCAGTATTTT. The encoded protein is CASSPQGTGTDTQYF.

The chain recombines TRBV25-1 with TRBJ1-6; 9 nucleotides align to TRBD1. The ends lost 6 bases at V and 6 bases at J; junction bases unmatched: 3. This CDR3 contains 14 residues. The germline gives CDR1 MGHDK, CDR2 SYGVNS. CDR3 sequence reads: CASRRDRVNSPLHF. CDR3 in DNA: TGTGCCAGCAGACGGGACAGGGTTAATTCACCCCTCCACTTT.

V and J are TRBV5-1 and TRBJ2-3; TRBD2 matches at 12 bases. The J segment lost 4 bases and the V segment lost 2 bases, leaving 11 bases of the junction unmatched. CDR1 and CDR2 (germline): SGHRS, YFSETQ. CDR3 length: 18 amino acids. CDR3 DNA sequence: TGCGCCAGCAGCTTTGGAGTACTAGCGGGAGGAGTCGCAGATACGCAGTATTTT. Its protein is CASSFGVLAGGVADTQYF.